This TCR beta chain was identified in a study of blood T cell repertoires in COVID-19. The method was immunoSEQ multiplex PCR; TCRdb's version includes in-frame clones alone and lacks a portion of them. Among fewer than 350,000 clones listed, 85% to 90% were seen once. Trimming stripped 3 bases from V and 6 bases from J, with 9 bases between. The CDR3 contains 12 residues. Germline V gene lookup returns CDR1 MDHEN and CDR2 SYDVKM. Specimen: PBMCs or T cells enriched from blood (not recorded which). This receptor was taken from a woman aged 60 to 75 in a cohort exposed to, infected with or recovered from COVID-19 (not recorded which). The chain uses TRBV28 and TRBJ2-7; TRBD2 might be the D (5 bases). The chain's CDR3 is CASSFRGGEQYF. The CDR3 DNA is TGTGCCAGCAGTTTCAGAGGAGGCGAGCAGTACTTC.